This entry describes one TCR beta chain. Its specificity is unknown. The authors extracted RNA and reverse transcribed it into cDNA as the sequencing template. Method: immunoSEQ multiplex PCR; TCRdb's copy keeps in-frame clones and lacks some. The sample contains more than 200,000 clones, 67% of which appear only once. Alopecia areata patients provided lesional scalp punch biopsies and peripheral blood. Sorting of CD4+ and CD8+ T cells was performed on PBMCs. The length of the CDR3 is 14 residues. Germline lookup yields CDR1 ENHRY and CDR2 SYGVKD. V lost 2 bases to trimming and J lost 10 bases, with 12 bases between them. The sample is drawn from a study of CD8+ T cells in alopecia areata. Study findings and constraints: There were also resident alphabeta T cells of normal skin sequenced in scalp samples. Especially in alopecia totalis/universalis, lesional scalp showed greater clonality than normal scalp did.

The V and J genes are TRBV10-3 and TRBJ1-6; unclear D gene. This sample comprised CD4+ T cells sorted from blood, obtained at week 0. The clonotype originates from a human donor with alopecia areata. In nucleotides, the CDR3 is TGTGCCATCAGTGAGCTAGGGCTCAAATCACCCCTCCACTTT. Translating gives CAISELGLKSPLHF.